The T cell receptor (beta chain) under discussion was sequenced for a study of blood T cell repertoires in COVID-19. Study summary: Samples representing acute and convalescent COVID-19 were sourced from the United States, Italy and Spain. T cells, B-cell-depleted T cells, or PBMCs provided the cDNA or gDNA that served as material.

TCRdb's table, derived via immunoSEQ multiplex PCR, lists solely in-frame clones and lacks some. The repertoire includes 200,000 to 250,000 clones, about nine tenths of them detected once, and around 2.9% sits in the top ten. Deletions cut 6 bases from V and 4 bases from J, with 10 bases between. This CDR3 comprises 13 residues. Germline loops: CDR1 MNHNY, CDR2 SVGAGI (reference sequence). The chain joins TRBV6-6 to TRBJ1-5; D not resolved. Material: peripheral blood. The receptor comes from a woman in her sixties or seventies with acute or convalescent COVID-19. For the CDR3, the DNA is TGTGCCAGCAGCCCGTTTAGTAATCAGCCCCAGCATTTT. Its protein is CASSPFSNQPQHF.